This TCR beta chain originates from a study of blood T cell repertoires in COVID-19. Here immunoSEQ multiplex PCR was the method, and the copy in TCRdb shows in-frame clones only, minus some. Here the sample spans tens of thousands of clones, about nine tenths being singletons. CDR1 and CDR2 (germline): MNHEY, SVGEGT. The CDR3 length is 13 residues. The V gene lost 6 bases and the J gene lost 3 bases, with 12 bases spanning the gap. J is TRBJ2-7 and V is TRBV6-2 or TRBV6-3; D is possibly TRBD1 (6 bases). The source of this sequence is a human donor with active COVID-19. The donor label of this sample is uncertain. Sequencing used peripheral blood. The CDR3 is CASSRDTHYEQYV. CDR3 DNA sequence: TGTGCCAGCAGCCGGGACACACACTACGAGCAGTACGTC.